A single TCR beta chain is shown here with its context. Antigen unknown. V was clipped by 8 bases and J by 0 bases, with 8 bases between them. CDR1 MRHNA and CDR2 SNTAGT come from the germline V gene. CDR3 size: 13 residues. The source of the sample is a study of identical twins. Broader study findings: Zero-insertion analyses might be partly confounded by invariant T cells like MAIT and iNKT. Insertions were reduced in abundant cord blood beta clonotypes but not in memory repertoires.

MiXCR was run by TCRdb on the 5' RACE reads, yielding one entry per CDR3 protein. The sample has approximately 210,000 distinct CDR3 sequences, about a tenth seen once; the top ten hold 5% to 5.5%. This chain joins TRBV6-4 and TRBJ2-1, with D possibly being TRBD1 (6 bases). The sequence came from a woman aged 18 to 35 in good health. Sequencing was performed on memory (CD45RO+) T cells sorted from blood. In DNA, the CDR3 is TGTGCCAGCGGACAGAGCTCCTACAATGAGCAGTTCTTC. Its translation: CASGQSSYNEQFF.